This T cell receptor beta chain was captured in a study of blood T cells in healthy people across ages. Study conclusions and caveats: TCR beta diversity, measured per million T cells, fell in a roughly linear way with age.

The sample holds a few counts of this clonotype. What it binds is not known. This CDR3 contains 12 residues. Trimming took 1 base from V and 8 from J, leaving 7 bases between them. Germline assignment: CDR1 SGHRS and CDR2 YFSETQ. Using a J-beta primer mix together with a sample-barcoded 5' primer, a second PCR was run for about 7 to 12 cycles. Unique molecular identifiers of 12 random nucleotides labeled each cDNA. One entry per CDR3 protein, called by TCRdb with MiXCR from the 5' RACE reads. Among fewer than 1,200,000 distinct CDR3 sequences listed, approximately 25% were seen once. In addition, the sample was reused for a study of T cells of mothers and their children.

The TCR sequence derives from a girl aged 2 to 9 in good health. The rearrangement links TRBV5-1 to TRBJ2-1; D not resolved. The sample comprised blood. The CDR3, as DNA: TGCGCCAGCAGCTTGAACTGGGATGAGCAGTTCTTC. It codes for CASSLNWDEQFF. Variable domain in full (rest from reference TRBV5-1 and TRBJ2-1): KAGVTQTPRYLIKTRGQQVTLSCSPISGHRSVSWYQQTPGQGLQFLFEYFSETQRNKGNFPGRFSGRQFSNSRSEMNVSTLELGDSALYLCASSLNWDEQFFGPGTRLTVL.